A selection of T cell receptor beta chains follows, all from one sample in a study of post-analysis software for immune sequencing data. TCRdb used MiXCR to reprocess the PCR reads, holding one entry per CDR3 protein. Among 500,000 to 600,000 distinct CDR3 sequences, around 40% were seen once, and the ten largest hold 1.5% to 2%. The sample consisted of blood. The receptors were gathered from a girl aged 5 to 17 with multiple sclerosis. Both conserved end residues are part of each CDR3. The order of the fields is V gene, D gene, clone size, J gene, CDR3 DNA, CDR3 protein. A D gene is named only where the DNA matches it firmly. Clone size is given for some rows only: seen once, a few or many times, or a class if the clone is expanded.

TRBV6-6	-	few	TRBJ1-2	TGTGCCAGCAGTTACAACAAGGCAGGGAACTATGGCTACACCTTC	CASSYNKAGNYGYTF
TRBV9	-	-	TRBJ2-3	TGTGCCAGCAGCGTAATAGGACGGACCACAGATACGCAGTATTTT	CASSVIGRTTDTQYF
TRBV5-1	-	-	TRBJ1-1	TGCGCCAGCAGCACGGGGGACGGCACTGAAGCTTTCTTT	CASSTGDGTEAFF
TRBV29-1	TRBD1	-	TRBJ1-1	TGCAGCGTTGAAGGAGGGGGCGCGAGAGGGACTGAAGCTTTCTTT	CSVEGGGARGTEAFF
TRBV7-9	TRBD1	-	TRBJ2-7	TGTGCCAGCAGCTTAGGGGACAGACTCTACGAGCAGTACTTC	CASSLGDRLYEQYF
TRBV29-1	-	few	TRBJ1-1	TGCAGCGTTCCCGACGACACTGAAGCTTTCTTT	CSVPDDTEAFF
TRBV5-1	TRBD1	-	TRBJ2-6	TGCGCCAGCAGCGGACAGGCCACTGGGACCAACGTCCTGACTTTC	CASSGQATGTNVLTF
TRBV20-1	-	-	TRBJ2-1	TGCAGTGCTAGAGATCTTGTACAGGGCCGCTACAATGAGCAGTTCTTC	CSARDLVQGRYNEQFF
TRBV29-1	-	-	TRBJ2-1	TGCAGCGTTGAAGATCTTCGGGGCAGGGGATCCAATGAGCAGTTCTTC	CSVEDLRGRGSNEQFF
TRBV27	-	few	TRBJ2-2	TGTGCCAGCAAGGGGCAGGGCTTAGGGAACACCGGGGAGCTGTTTTTT	CASKGQGLGNTGELFF
TRBV5-1	-	many	TRBJ2-3	TGTGCCAGCAGCTTAGAACGGAGCACAGATACGCAGTATTTT	CASSLERSTDTQYF
TRBV20-1	TRBD2	-	TRBJ2-3	TGCAGTGGCTGCGGGGGGGCCGTAGATACGCAGTATTTT	CSGCGGAVDTQYF
TRBV7-8	-	few	TRBJ1-1	TGTGCCAGCAGCTTAGCGGGTCGAACTGAAGCTTTCTTT	CASSLAGRTEAFF
TRBV15	-	many	TRBJ2-6	TGTGCCACCAGCGGTTCATTAACAGGCTCTGGGGCCAACGTCCTGACTTTC	CATSGSLTGSGANVLTF
TRBV5-5	-	-	TRBJ1-2	TGTACCAGCAGCTTAGACAGTAACTATGGCTACACCTTC	CTSSLDSNYGYTF
TRBV7-2	-	-	TRBJ2-5	TGTGCCAGCAGCCGAGGGGGGGCCATGGAGACCCAGTACTTC	CASSRGGAMETQYF
TRBV5-1	-	many	TRBJ2-7	TGCGCCAGCAGCTTTTCTGGGAGCACCTACGAGCAGTACTTC	CASSFSGSTYEQYF
TRBV7-9	TRBD1	-	TRBJ2-7	TGTGCCAGCAGTACGGGACAGGGGATCTACGAGCAGTACTTC	CASSTGQGIYEQYF